This T cell receptor beta chain was obtained from a study of cytomegalovirus exposure and HLA in healthy donors. Regarding the study as a whole: Published work reported that the classifier diagnosed cytomegalovirus status with high specificity and sensitivity.

Clones were sequenced by immunoSEQ multiplex PCR, and TCRdb holds only the in-frame ones, with some missing. The table has 92,000 or so clones, roughly 97% seen once. Turning to this clone: The antigen remains undetermined.

This CDR3 has 13 amino acids. Germline V gene sequence: CDR1 GTSNPN, CDR2 SVGIG (reference sequence). V lost 3 bases to trimming and J lost 4 bases, with 10 bases between them. Among the roughly 120 subjects of the validation cohort, separate from the approximately 660-subject first cohort, were the donors. Sequencing was carried out using PBMCs. The source is a man between 18 and 29 years old in good health and CMV-seronegative. The V and J genes are TRBV30 and TRBJ1-5; D possibly corresponds to TRBD1 (5 bases). The DNA for the CDR3 is TGTGCCTGGAGGGAGGGGAATAATCAGCCCCAGCATTTT. Protein: CAWREGNNQPQHF.